The 23 T cell receptor beta chains listed next were all sequenced from one sample in a study of blood T cell repertoires in COVID-19 (dated by TCRdb to 2018 to 2020). Receptor amplification or capture employed the immunoSEQ multiplex PCR assay. The clones in this table, taken by TCRdb from immuneACCESS, are in-frame only. Not every clone is retained; where verified, under half of the shortfall comes from an unresolved V gene, and the cause of the rest is unknown. This sample comprises 150,000 to 200,000 clones, 65% to 85% of them detected only once. 5.6% of the sample comes from the top ten. Material for sequencing was PBMCs or T cells enriched from blood (not recorded which). Receptor source: a woman between 40 and 50 years old with acute COVID-19.

In its sample, this clone was seen a few times. The chain combines TRBV5-1 with TRBJ2-7, with 7 bases aligning to TRBD2. Per germline, CDR1 SGHRS and CDR2 YFSETQ. Unmatched junction bases numbered 5, after V lost 1 base and J lost 1 base. The CDR3 is 15 amino acids. The CDR3 protein is CASSLWAGESYEQYF. CDR3 bases: TGCGCCAGCAGCTTGTGGGCGGGAGAGTCCTACGAGCAGTACTTC. Using reference TRBV5-1 and TRBJ2-7 for the parts outside the CDR3, the full variable domain is KAGVTQTPRYLIKTRGQQVTLSCSPISGHRSVSWYQQTPGQGLQFLFEYFSETQRNKGNFPGRFSGRQFSNSRSEMNVSTLELGDSALYLCASSLWAGESYEQYFGPGTRLTVT.

The rearrangement joins TRBV6-5 to TRBJ1-5; D is undetermined. V lost 4 bases and J lost 3, with 13 bases in between. Germline V gene lookup returns CDR1 MNHEY and CDR2 SVGAGI. The CDR3 has 15 residues. CDR3 coding DNA: TGTGCCAGCAGTTCCAGCGGACCGGTCAATCAGCCCCAGCATTTT. It specifies CASSSSGPVNQPQHF.

Details on this clone: A junction boundary mismatches the germline segment, possibly from a read error. Other DNA variants within this sample encode the same CDR3. The rearrangement joins TRBV29-1 to TRBJ2-7; TRBD2 agrees at 10 bases. Germline CDR1 SQVTM, CDR2 ANQGSEA. The CDR3 extends over 15 amino acids. For the CDR3, the DNA is TGCAGCGTTGTAGGGGGCGCGCTAGCGGGAGACGAGCAGTATTTC. It is translated as CSVVGGALAGDEQYF.

The chain has TRBV7-3 and TRBJ2-5; 9 bases line up with TRBD2. This CDR3 region has 15 residues. The trim removed 5 bases at V and 5 bases at J, leaving 9 bases unmatched. CDR1 and CDR2 (germline): SGHTA, FQGTGA. This CDR3 is CASSPHLAGIETQYF. The DNA for the CDR3 is TGTGCCAGCAGCCCCCACCTAGCGGGAATCGAGACCCAGTACTTC.

This clone has a single count. V usage is TRBV24-1 and J usage is TRBJ1-2; tentative D call: TRBD1 (5 bases). This CDR3 has 15 residues. Trimming stripped 5 bases from V and 7 bases from J, with 19 bases between. Germline CDR1 and CDR2: KGHDR and SFDVKD. The CDR3 DNA follows: TGTGCCACCAGTGCCTCTCGCAGGGTCCCCCCTGGCTACACCTTC. Its translation is CATSASRRVPPGYTF.

The chain has TRBV4-1 and TRBJ2-1, with 10 bases identical to TRBD2. This CDR3 has 17 amino acids. The germline V gene encodes CDR1 MGHRA and CDR2 YSYEKL. The V and J ends lost 4 bases and 0 bases, in that order; junction bases with no gene match: 6. The CDR3 DNA is TGCGCCAGCAGCCGCGGACTAGCGGTGAGCTCCTACAATGAGCAGTTCTTC. This encodes CASSRGLAVSSYNEQFF.

This chain connects TRBV19 to TRBJ2-4; perhaps TRBD1 as D (5 bases). The germline CDR1 and CDR2 sequences are LNHDA and SQIVND (reference sequence). The CDR3 has 13 residues. V lost 5 bases and J lost 7, with 12 bases in between. CDR3 protein: CASSLPGWNIQYF. CDR3 nucleotide sequence: TGTGCCAGTAGTCTTCCAGGGTGGAACATTCAGTACTTC.

V is TRBV5-1 and J is TRBJ2-7; D gene ambiguous. V lost 0 bases, J lost 7 bases, and 11 bases lay in between. This CDR3 region has 13 residues. CDR1 and CDR2 from the germline V gene are SGHRS and YFSETQ. CDR3 protein: CASSLGPRNEQYF. The CDR3 DNA reads as TGCGCCAGCAGCTTGGGGCCTCGTAATGAGCAGTACTTC.

The chain combines TRBV5-4 with TRBJ2-1; 10 bases line up with TRBD2. The CDR3 is 15 residues long. V was clipped by 2 bases and J by 7 bases; unmatched bases: 6. Germline V lookup: CDR1 SGHNT, CDR2 YYREEE (reference sequence). The CDR3 DNA reads as TGTGCCAGCAGCTTAACTAGCGGGATAGAGAATGAGCAGTTCTTC. Its protein is CASSLTSGIENEQFF. Variable domain in full (rest from reference TRBV5-4 and TRBJ2-1): ETGVTQSPTHLIKTRGQQVTLRCSSQSGHNTVSWYQQALGQGPQFIFQYYREEENGRGNFPPRFSGLQFPNYSSELNVNALELDDSALYLCASSLTSGIENEQFFGPGTRLTVL.

The genes are TRBV7-9 and TRBJ2-1; 12 bases line up with TRBD2. Per germline, CDR1 SEHNR and CDR2 FQNEAQ (reference sequence). This CDR3 comprises 16 residues. V dropped 4 bases and J dropped 9; count of bases not matched to a gene: 10. Here the CDR3 reads CASSSSTSGSHIEQFF. CDR3 coding DNA: TGTGCCAGCAGCTCATCGACTAGCGGGAGTCATATTGAGCAGTTCTTC.

The chain combines TRBV7-9 with TRBJ1-4; no clear D gene. This CDR3 spans 15 amino acids. Germline V CDR1 and CDR2: SEHNR, FQNEAQ (reference sequence). V was cut by 1 base and J by 7 bases, with 13 bases left in between. CDR3 region: CASSLDGIVGEKLFF. In DNA form, the CDR3 reads TGTGCCAGCAGCTTAGACGGGATAGTGGGTGAAAAACTGTTTTTT.

V is TRBV30 and J is TRBJ2-2; 7 positions match TRBD1. This CDR3 region has 13 residues. From germline, CDR1 is GTSNPN and CDR2 SVGIG (reference sequence). The J segment lost 4 bases and the V segment lost 5 bases, leaving 4 bases of the junction unmatched. The CDR3 nucleotides read TGTGCCTGGGGGGCAGGGGGCACCGGGGAGCTGTTTTTT. Protein sequence: CAWGAGGTGELFF.

The CDR3 protein is CASSRTIPGGASAEQYF. The CDR3 DNA reads TGTGCCAGCAGCCGCACAATTCCGGGAGGAGCGTCGGCCGAGCAGTACTTC. The chain joins TRBV3-1 (or the pseudogene TRBV3-2) to TRBJ2-7; 7 positions match TRBD2. The CDR3 is 17 residues long. Germline V gene data show CDR1 as LGHDT and CDR2 as YNNKEL (reference sequence). V lost 4 bases, J lost 6 bases, and 18 bases stayed unmatched.

The rearrangement joins TRBV5-1 to TRBJ1-6; no firm D call. V was cut by 4 bases and J by 0 bases, with 11 bases left in between. The V gene's germline CDR1 is SGHRS and CDR2 YFSETQ. The CDR3 is made up of 16 amino acids. The CDR3 nucleotides are TGCGCCAGCAGCCTATCCGGTAGCTCCTATAATTCACCCCTCCACTTT. Translated, it gives CASSLSGSSYNSPLHF. The full variable domain, rest sourced from reference TRBV5-1 and TRBJ1-6, is KAGVTQTPRYLIKTRGQQVTLSCSPISGHRSVSWYQQTPGQGLQFLFEYFSETQRNKGNFPGRFSGRQFSNSRSEMNVSTLELGDSALYLCASSLSGSSYNSPLHFGNGTRLTVT.

The chain's CDR3 is CASSLSGGRNIQYF. CDR3 sequence (DNA): TGCGCCAGCAGCTTGTCAGGGGGCAGAAACATTCAGTACTTC. J is TRBJ2-4 and V is TRBV5-1, with TRBD1 identical over 8 bases. V gave up 1 base and J gave up 6 bases; unmatched junction bases: 3. The CDR3 spans 14 residues. Germline CDR1 SGHRS, CDR2 YFSETQ.

In its sample, this clone was seen once. The rearrangement links TRBV5-7 to TRBJ2-7; 8 nucleotides line up with TRBD1. TRBV5-7 is marked as an open reading frame, function uncertain. The CDR3 loop spans 15 amino acids. V shed 4 bases, J shed 2 bases, and the junction held 8 bases outside the gene matches. CDR3 sequence: CASSPSGTGAYEQYF. CDR3 DNA sequence: TGTGCCAGCAGCCCCAGTGGGACAGGAGCCTACGAGCAGTACTTC.

This clone was counted a single time. The CDR3 DNA sequence: TGTGCCAGCAGCTTGCTCAGGGGACACGAAAAACTGTTTTTT. Translating it yields CASSLLRGHEKLFF. The chain links TRBV5-8 to TRBJ1-4; D might be TRBD1 (6 bases). V was trimmed by 1 base and J by 8 bases, leaving 12 bases between them. Germline values: CDR1 SGHTS, CDR2 YDEGEE. This CDR3 has 14 amino acids.

The chain has TRBV19 and TRBJ1-1; 8 bases are shared with TRBD1. The J segment lost 4 bases and the V segment lost 8 bases, leaving 3 bases of the junction unmatched. The CDR3 is 12 residues long. In germline, CDR1 is LNHDA, CDR2 SQIVND (reference sequence). The CDR3, as DNA: TGTGCCAGTGATCAGGGGGCCACTGAAGCTTTCTTT. Translation gives CASDQGATEAFF.

A word on this clone: Just one base apart from a much larger clone, this may be a read error. The chain links TRBV3-1 (or the pseudogene TRBV3-2) to TRBJ2-2; TRBD1 aligns across 7 bases. V lost 8 bases, J lost 7 bases, and 16 bases stayed unmatched. Germline-derived CDR1 and CDR2 are LGHDT and YNNKEL (reference sequence). The CDR3 has 16 amino acids. In DNA, the CDR3 is TGTGCCAGCGGCCGGGTCAGGAGACGGGACAGCGGGGAGCTGTTTTTT. Translated: CASGRVRRRDSGELFF.

The chain uses TRBV19 and TRBJ2-3; 14 nucleotides match TRBD2. V lost 3 bases to trimming and J lost 0 bases; unmatched junction nucleotides: 2. Germline V lookup: CDR1 LNHDA, CDR2 SQIVND (reference sequence). The CDR3 runs to 17 residues. The CDR3 sequence: CASSMGLAGASTDTQYF. CDR3 bases: TGTGCCAGTAGTATGGGACTAGCGGGAGCTAGCACAGATACGCAGTATTTT.

This chain joins TRBV25-1 and TRBJ2-6; a weak D match, TRBD1 (5 bases). V lost 4 bases, J lost 1 base, and 11 bases lay in between. This CDR3 has 16 amino acids. CDR1 and CDR2 from the germline V gene are MGHDK and SYGVNS. CDR3 sequence reads: CASSARTRSGANVLTF. The CDR3, as DNA: TGTGCCAGCAGTGCCAGGACAAGATCTGGGGCCAACGTCCTGACTTTC.

The chain carries TRBV27 and TRBJ1-1; 10 bases match TRBD1. V dropped 6 bases and J dropped 4; count of bases not matched to a gene: 5. The CDR3 is made up of 14 amino acids. Germline assignment: CDR1 MNHEY and CDR2 SMNVEV (reference sequence). The CDR3 reads CASSQDRGGTEAFF. The CDR3 coding sequence is TGTGCCAGCAGCCAGGACAGGGGGGGCACTGAAGCTTTCTTT.

The rearrangement uses TRBV11-2 and TRBJ1-5, with D maybe TRBD1 (5 bases). The CDR3 is made up of 12 amino acids. Germline CDR1 reads SGHAT; CDR2 reads FQNNGV. Trimming removed 4 bases from V and 9 bases from J, with 10 bases in between. CDR3 nucleotides: TGTGCCAGCAGCTCAGAAAGGGGGCCCCAGCATTTT. Its protein product is CASSSERGPQHF.